The next 4 T cell receptor beta chains were all read from a single sample in a study of OX40 agonist ivuxolimab in advanced cancers. Profiling relied on immunoSEQ multiplex PCR, and the TCRdb table lists in-frame clones only, not all of them. The sample lists over 30,000 clones, 80% to 85% occurring once. The starting material was CD4+ or CD8+ T cells sorted from blood, obtained in a trial of the OX40 agonist ivuxolimab. The origin of the receptors is an adult with an advanced solid tumor such as melanoma, head and neck, liver or kidney cancer.

The V gene is TRBV11-2, the J gene TRBJ2-7; possible D gene TRBD2, 6 bases. V was pared by 0 bases and J by 2 bases, with 11 bases between. Germline CDR1 and CDR2: SGHAT and FQNNGV. The CDR3 spans 15 residues. CDR3 protein: CASSLDGGFAYEQYF. The CDR3 bases are TGTGCCAGCAGCTTAGATGGGGGGTTTGCCTACGAGCAGTACTTC.

This clone was seen just once. The CDR3 DNA reads as TGTGCCAGCAGTCCCCGAGGGGGCCTAAACTATGGCTACACCTTC. This translates into CASSPRGGLNYGYTF. The chain is built from TRBV6-4 and TRBJ1-2; TRBD1 aligns across 7 bases. Germline values: CDR1 MRHNA, CDR2 SNTAGT. J lost 2 bases, V lost 5 bases, and 8 bases had no gene match. The CDR3 is made up of 15 amino acids.

The gene calls are TRBV19 and TRBJ1-5; TRBD1 matches 7 bases. CDR3 length equals 13 residues. Germline V gene data show CDR1 as LNHDA and CDR2 as SQIVND (reference sequence). With V trimmed by 7 bases and J by 5 bases, 5 bases remained unmatched. The CDR3 nucleotides are TGTGCCAGTACGGCAGGGGGGTATCAGCCCCAGCATTTT. Amino acid sequence: CASTAGGYQPQHF.

CDR3 nucleotide sequence: TGTGCCAGCACCGCGAGGACTAGCTCCTACAATGAGCAGTTCTTC. Residues: CASTARTSSYNEQFF. The rearrangement joins TRBV7-8 to TRBJ2-1, with 7 bases lining up with TRBD2. Losses at the gene ends were 7 bases for V and 0 bases for J; bases not matched to a gene: 6. Germline CDR1 SGHVS, CDR2 FQNEAQ. The CDR3 runs to 15 residues.